This passage covers 32 T cell receptor beta chains from one sample sequenced in a study of blood T cell repertoires in COVID-19. Assay used: immunoSEQ multiplex PCR; TCRdb lists only in-frame clones, some missing. The sample includes approximately 150,000 clones, roughly 90% of them seen just once. Specimen: peripheral blood. The receptors stem from a man in his sixties with active or convalescent COVID-19.

This clone was seen a few times. The V and J genes are TRBV5-1 and TRBJ2-7; TRBD2 might be the D (5 bases). V was cut by 3 bases and J by 6 bases, with 13 bases left in between. CDR1 SGHRS and CDR2 YFSETQ come from the germline V gene. This CDR3 contains 13 residues. The CDR3, as DNA: TGCGCCAGCAGCTCAGAGGGTACTGGCGAGCAGTACTTC. Protein sequence: CASSSEGTGEQYF.

V is TRBV12-3 or TRBV12-4 and J is TRBJ1-1, with a tentative D call TRBD1 (5 bases). This CDR3 region has 13 residues. V was cut by 6 bases and J by 1 base, with 9 bases left in between. The CDR3 here is CASRYTGNTEAFF. CDR3 nucleotide sequence: TGTGCCAGCAGGTATACAGGGAACACTGAAGCTTTCTTT.

V gene TRBV6-1 combines with J gene TRBJ2-1; TRBD1 is a possible D gene (5 bases). The germline V and J ends were trimmed by 0 bases and 6 bases, with 12 bases remaining between them. Germline V gives CDR1 MNHNS, CDR2 SASEGT. The CDR3 has 15 residues. The CDR3 nucleotides are TGTGCCAGCAGTGAAGCAGGGGTCCCTCTCAATGAGCAGTTCTTC. It codes for CASSEAGVPLNEQFF.

V and J are TRBV18 and TRBJ2-1, with TRBD1 matching over 9 bases. The CDR3 runs 16 residues. The V gene end was trimmed by 3 bases and the J gene end by 8 bases; junction bases not matched to a gene: 11. The germline V gene has CDR1 KGHSH and CDR2 LQKENI. The CDR3 reads CASSPEDRGLRDEQFF. As DNA, the CDR3 is TGTGCCAGCTCACCGGAGGACAGGGGCCTTCGGGATGAGCAGTTCTTC.

The V call is TRBV5-1, the J call TRBJ2-1; 9 bases agree with TRBD2. The CDR3 length is 15 residues. With 0 bases clipped from V and 5 bases from J, the junction kept 3 bases outside the gene matches. Germline CDR1 SGHRS, CDR2 YFSETQ. The CDR3 loop reads CASSLEGTSHNEQFF. The DNA of the CDR3 is TGCGCCAGCAGCTTGGAGGGGACTAGCCACAATGAGCAGTTCTTC.

The CDR3 nucleotides are TGTGCCAGCAGTACGGGGGGGGGCACAGATACGCAGTATTTT. It translates to CASSTGGGTDTQYF. The V call is TRBV6-5, the J call TRBJ2-3, with 8 bases lining up with TRBD2. The CDR3 consists of 14 residues. Germline V gene data show CDR1 as MNHEY and CDR2 as SVGAGI. Trimming cost V 5 bases and J 1 base; bases outside gene matches: 2.

The chain uses TRBV10-1 and TRBJ2-5; D perhaps matches TRBD1 (5 bases). This CDR3 is 13 amino acids long. Germline CDR1 is WNHNN and CDR2 is SYGVQD (reference sequence). V lost 3 bases and J 5 bases, leaving 10 bases between the germline ends. The CDR3 here is CASSEGDVETQYF. The CDR3 DNA is TGCGCCAGCAGTGAAGGGGATGTGGAGACCCAGTACTTC.

This chain connects TRBV28 to TRBJ2-3, with 7 bases identical to TRBD1. The CDR3 runs 12 residues. CDR1 and CDR2 from the germline V gene are MDHEN and SYDVKM. J gave up 4 bases and V 7 bases, and 2 bases lay outside the gene matches. The CDR3 nucleotides are TGTGCCAGCACAACAGGGGCAGATACGCAGTATTTT. This codes for CASTTGADTQYF.

The DNA for the CDR3 is TGTGCCAGCAGGTCGACAGTGAACACTGAAGCTTTCTTT. This sequence encodes CASRSTVNTEAFF. The rearrangement uses TRBV12-3 or TRBV12-4 and TRBJ1-1; a possible D gene is TRBD1 (5 bases). The V end was cut by 6 bases, the J end by 0 bases, with 8 bases between. This CDR3 is built from 13 residues.

The rearrangement uses TRBV28 and TRBJ1-6; a possible D gene is TRBD1 (5 bases). CDR3 length: 14 amino acids. Trimming pared 6 bases from V and 8 bases from J, leaving 14 bases between. The germline V gene encodes CDR1 MDHEN and CDR2 SYDVKM. The CDR3, as DNA: TGTGCCAGCAGCCTTCGGGGGGGGGATTCACCCCTCCACTTT. Its translation: CASSLRGGDSPLHF.

The V gene is TRBV10-3, the J gene TRBJ1-2; 11 bases are shared with TRBD1. Per germline, CDR1 ENHRY and CDR2 SYGVKD. There are 14 residues in the CDR3. Losses at the gene ends were 11 bases for V and 4 bases for J; bases not matched to a gene: 9. Here the CDR3 reads CALKSGTGGYGYTF. In DNA, the CDR3 is TGTGCCCTTAAATCCGGGACAGGGGGCTATGGCTACACCTTC.

The V and J genes are TRBV5-1 and TRBJ1-1; D is uncertain. V was trimmed by 0 bases and J by 5 bases, leaving 11 bases between them. The CDR3 consists of 14 residues. Looked up from germline, CDR1 is SGHRS and CDR2 is YFSETQ. The CDR3 bases are TGCGCCAGCAGCTTGGTCCCGGGAGGAACTGAAGCTTTCTTT. Its translation: CASSLVPGGTEAFF.

The chain carries TRBV19 and TRBJ1-1, with a weak D call TRBD1 (6 bases). Germline V gene lookup returns CDR1 LNHDA and CDR2 SQIVND (reference sequence). The CDR3 extends over 15 amino acids. Trimming removed 1 base at V and 1 base at J, with 10 bases between. The CDR3 here is CASSIAADRNTEAFF. CDR3 nucleotides: TGTGCCAGTAGTATAGCCGCGGACAGGAACACTGAAGCTTTCTTT.

The V call is TRBV2, the J call TRBJ2-3; possibly TRBD2 for D (6 bases). The ends were cut back, 5 bases at V and 10 bases at J, with 16 bases in the middle. This CDR3 is built from 13 residues. Germline V lookup: CDR1 SNHLY, CDR2 FYNNEI. Here the CDR3 DNA reads TGTGCCAGCAGTCGGGACTCCCTTACTGCGCAGTATTTT. Protein sequence: CASSRDSLTAQYF.

The chain carries TRBV14 and TRBJ1-2; D might be TRBD1 (5 bases). V gave up 0 bases and J gave up 6 bases, with 17 bases separating them. Germline CDR1 SGHDN, CDR2 FVKESK. This CDR3 contains 16 residues. CDR3 sequence reads: CASSQDSFGGVHGYTF. The CDR3 DNA follows: TGTGCCAGCAGCCAAGATAGTTTCGGGGGGGTGCATGGCTACACCTTC.

This clone turned up a few times. The chain joins TRBV30 to TRBJ1-1; no definite D call. The length of the CDR3 is 14 residues. Germline CDR1 reads GTSNPN; CDR2 reads SVGIG (reference sequence). The V end lost 4 bases, the J end lost 1 base, and 13 bases lay between the germline ends. As DNA, the CDR3 is TGTGCCTGGAATAGACTAGTGGGGAACACTGAAGCTTTCTTT. This encodes CAWNRLVGNTEAFF. Using reference TRBV30 and TRBJ1-1 for the parts outside the CDR3, the full variable domain is SQTIHQWPATLVQPVGSPLSLECTVEGTSNPNLYWYRQAAGRGLQLLFYSVGIGQISSEVPQNLSASRPQDRQFILSSKKLLLSDSGFYLCAWNRLVGNTEAFFGQGTRLTVV.

The chain has TRBV19 and TRBJ2-1; TRBD1 matches 7 bases. Germline assignment: CDR1 LNHDA and CDR2 SQIVND (reference sequence). Trimming cost V 9 bases and J 6 bases; bases outside gene matches: 2. The CDR3 has 11 residues. The CDR3 DNA reads TGTGCCAGCCGGACAGGCAATGAGCAGTTCTTC. It specifies CASRTGNEQFF.

The chain joins TRBV6-5 to TRBJ2-7; perhaps TRBD1 as D (6 bases). The CDR3 is made up of 15 amino acids. V dropped 2 bases and J dropped 3 bases, with 14 bases sitting between them. Per the germline V gene, CDR1 is MNHEY and CDR2 is SVGAGI. CDR3 DNA sequence: TGTGCCAGCAGTTACCCCAGGACAGACGTCTACGAGCAGTACTTC. Translating gives CASSYPRTDVYEQYF.

The chain recombines TRBV6-5 with TRBJ1-5, with 10 bases aligning to TRBD1. The V and J ends lost 0 bases and 3 bases, in that order; junction bases with no gene match: 2. Germline V gene lookup returns CDR1 MNHEY and CDR2 SVGAGI. There are 16 residues in the CDR3. The CDR3 sequence is CASSYSGTGANQPQHF. The DNA for the CDR3 is TGTGCCAGCAGTTACTCCGGGACAGGGGCCAATCAGCCCCAGCATTTT.

V and J are TRBV6-2 or TRBV6-3 and TRBJ1-5, with TRBD1 as a possible D gene (6 bases). Trimming cost V 2 bases and J 5 bases, with 16 bases left between them. The CDR3 runs to 16 residues. From germline, CDR1 is MNHEY and CDR2 SVGEGT. The CDR3 DNA reads TGTGCCAGCAGTTACCCCCTTTCAGGGGTTGATCAGCCCCAGCATTTT. It yields the protein CASSYPLSGVDQPQHF.

The chain combines TRBV7-9 with TRBJ1-2; 9 bases align to TRBD1. The V segment lost 4 bases and the J segment 11 bases; nucleotides outside the gene matches: 11. Germline assignment: CDR1 SEHNR and CDR2 FQNEAQ (reference sequence). The CDR3 is 14 residues long. The CDR3 is CASSSTPLGQGYTF. In nucleotides, the CDR3 is TGTGCCAGCAGCTCGACCCCTCTAGGACAGGGGTACACCTTC. The variable domain in full, with the rest retrieved from reference TRBV7-9 and TRBJ1-2, is DTGVSQNPRHKITKRGQNVTFRCDPISEHNRLYWYRQTLGQGPEFLTYFQNEAQLEKSRLLSDRFSAERPKGSFSTLEIQRTEQGDSAMYLCASSSTPLGQGYTFGSGTRLTVV.

The chain has TRBV18 and TRBJ2-7; 10 bases line up with TRBD1. There are 15 residues in the CDR3. J was trimmed by 13 bases and V by 6 bases; bases with no gene match: 18. Germline CDR1 and CDR2: KGHSH and LQKENI. CDR3 nucleotide sequence: TGTGCCAGCTCTCCCATCGGGACAGGGGTGGAAGGGGATTACTTC. It translates to CASSPIGTGVEGDYF.

The CDR3 bases are TGTGCCAGCAGCCAAGAGGCGGTTAGCAATCAGCCCCAGCATTTT. The encoded protein is CASSQEAVSNQPQHF. The chain has TRBV3-1 (or the pseudogene TRBV3-2) and TRBJ1-5; D is unclear. The germline gives CDR1 LGHDT, CDR2 YNNKEL (reference sequence). V lost 0 bases and J 0 bases, leaving 6 bases between the germline ends. The CDR3 has 15 amino acids.

The chain employs TRBV29-1 and TRBJ1-2; no firm D call. CDR3 length: 11 amino acids. Germline-derived CDR1 and CDR2 are SQVTM and ANQGSEA. V was shortened by 3 bases and J by 3 bases, with 5 bases between the two germline ends. The CDR3 region has the DNA TGCAGCGTTGAGAGTTACTATGGCTACACCTTC. Protein sequence: CSVESYYGYTF. Together with reference TRBV29-1 and TRBJ1-2, the CDR3 gives the full variable domain: SAVISQKPSRDICQRGTSLTIQCQVDSQVTMMFWYRQQPGQSLTLIATANQGSEATYESGFVIDKFPISRPNLTFSTLTVSNMSPEDSSIYLCSVESYYGYTFGSGTRLTVV.

V is TRBV5-1 and J is TRBJ2-3; maybe TRBD1 (5 bases). CDR3 size: 16 residues. Trimming left V 0 bases short and J 0 bases short, with 11 bases between. Looked up from germline, CDR1 is SGHRS and CDR2 is YFSETQ. The CDR3 sequence: CASSLEGVLSTDTQYF. In nucleotides, the CDR3 is TGCGCCAGCAGCTTGGAAGGGGTCCTTAGCACAGATACGCAGTATTTT.

The gene calls are TRBV2 and TRBJ2-1; 7 bases are shared with TRBD1. Trimming removed 3 bases from V and 4 bases from J; junction bases left unmatched: 3. The CDR3 is made up of 14 amino acids. The germline V gene has CDR1 SNHLY and CDR2 FYNNEI. CDR3 DNA sequence: TGTGCCAGCAGTGAGGACAGGCCATACAATGAGCAGTTCTTC. Translation: CASSEDRPYNEQFF.

J is TRBJ2-4 and V is TRBV28; 9 bases fit TRBD2. The junction had 16 bases not matched to a gene; V was cut back by 6 bases and J by 1 base. This CDR3 comprises 19 residues. The germline CDR1 and CDR2 sequences are MDHEN and SYDVKM. CDR3 residues: CASSLRSGSGSRAKNIQYF. CDR3 nucleotides: TGTGCCAGCAGCCTACGGTCGGGTAGCGGGAGCCGGGCCAAAAACATTCAGTACTTC.

The V gene is TRBV11-3, the J gene TRBJ1-1; D not resolved. CDR3 length: 13 amino acids. Germline V lookup: CDR1 SGHNT, CDR2 YENEEA. Trimming removed 3 bases from V and 4 bases from J, with 9 bases in between. The CDR3 reads CASSFPTITEAFF. The CDR3 DNA is TGTGCCAGCAGCTTCCCTACTATCACTGAAGCTTTCTTT.

The chain joins TRBV13 to TRBJ2-1; 12 bases match TRBD2. The germline V gene encodes CDR1 PRHDT and CDR2 FYEKMQ (reference sequence). V dropped 6 bases and J dropped 9; count of bases not matched to a gene: 18. This CDR3 has 18 residues. The CDR3 reads CASSLLLSSGRATLEQFF. CDR3 DNA: TGTGCCAGCAGTCTGCTACTCTCTAGCGGGAGGGCCACACTTGAGCAGTTCTTC. Full variable domain (rest looked up from reference TRBV13 and TRBJ2-1): AAGVIQSPRHLIKEKRETATLKCYPIPRHDTVYWYQQGPGQDPQFLISFYEKMQSDKGSIPDRFSAQQFSDYHSELNMSSLELGDSALYFCASSLLLSSGRATLEQFFGPGTRLTVL.

The chain combines TRBV18 with TRBJ2-1; 9 bases agree with TRBD1. Losses at the gene ends were 0 bases for V and 6 bases for J; bases not matched to a gene: 3. Germline CDR1 and CDR2: KGHSH and LQKENI. The CDR3 has 15 amino acids. The CDR3 nucleotides read TGTGCCAGCTCACCACCCGGACAGGGGAGCAATGAGCAGTTCTTC. It codes for CASSPPGQGSNEQFF.

The genes are TRBV6-4 and TRBJ1-1; the D gene is possibly TRBD1 (5 bases). The CDR3 has 12 amino acids. The V gene's germline CDR1 is MRHNA and CDR2 SNTAGT. Trimming removed 6 bases from V and 10 bases from J, with 15 bases in between. The CDR3 bases are TGTGCCAGCAGCGCCCCGGGGGGGAGAGCTTTCTTT. Its translation: CASSAPGGRAFF.

This chain links TRBV2 with TRBJ1-2; 12 positions match TRBD1. The CDR3 is made up of 16 amino acids. The V gene's germline CDR1 is SNHLY and CDR2 FYNNEI. V lost 2 bases and J lost 4; bases outside the gene matches: 5. The CDR3 spells CASSERPGQGAYGYTF. In DNA, the CDR3 is TGTGCCAGCAGTGAACGACCGGGACAGGGGGCCTATGGCTACACCTTC.